This TCR beta chain was identified during a study of Graves' ophthalmopathy and Graves' hyperthyroidism. The wider study: Over 18 months of follow-up, stable hyperthyroidism required that no ophthalmopathy appear. General study points: Stable hyperthyroidism and ophthalmopathy were told apart by a 13-signature model, which achieved about 90% sensitivity and around 77% specificity.

This CDR3 has 15 residues. V shed 3 bases, J shed 5 bases, and the junction held 10 bases outside the gene matches. In germline, CDR1 is LGHNA, CDR2 YSLEER. RNA served as the template for amplifying TCR beta CDR3 regions. HTBI-primed RT-PCR formed the first round, and a multiplex PCR formed the second. Via MiXCR, TCRdb re-called the multiplex PCR reads, giving one row per CDR3 protein. The table lists over a million distinct CDR3 sequences, about 35% of them singletons. This clonotype came up many times. Its cognate antigen is unknown. Sequencing was performed on peripheral blood or thyroid tissue (not recorded which). The clonotype originates from an adult man with Graves' hyperthyroidism. The chain has TRBV4-3 and TRBJ2-7; TRBD2 agrees at 7 bases. The CDR3 DNA reads TGCGCCAGCAGCCAGGGGTGGCGGGAGCTAGACGAGCAGTACTTC. It specifies CASSQGWRELDEQYF.